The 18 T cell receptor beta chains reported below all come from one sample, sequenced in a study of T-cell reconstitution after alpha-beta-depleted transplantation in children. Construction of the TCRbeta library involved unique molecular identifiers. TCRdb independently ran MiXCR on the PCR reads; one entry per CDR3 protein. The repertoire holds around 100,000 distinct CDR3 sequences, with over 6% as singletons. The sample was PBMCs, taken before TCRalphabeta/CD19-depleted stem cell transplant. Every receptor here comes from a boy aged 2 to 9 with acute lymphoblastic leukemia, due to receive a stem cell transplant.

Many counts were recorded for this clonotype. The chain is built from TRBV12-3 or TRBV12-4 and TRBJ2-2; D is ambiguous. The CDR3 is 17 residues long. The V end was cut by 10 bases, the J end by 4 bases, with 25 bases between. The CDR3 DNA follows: TGTGCCACCGCCGCATCGAAGTCCCAAGAGCCCACCGGGGAGCTGTTTTTT. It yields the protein CATAASKSQEPTGELFF.

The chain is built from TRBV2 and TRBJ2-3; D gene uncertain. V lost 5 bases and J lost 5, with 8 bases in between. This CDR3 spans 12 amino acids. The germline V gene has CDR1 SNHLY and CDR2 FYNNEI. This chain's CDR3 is CASSIGEDTQYF. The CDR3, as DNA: TGTGCCAGCAGTATTGGGGAAGATACGCAGTATTTT.

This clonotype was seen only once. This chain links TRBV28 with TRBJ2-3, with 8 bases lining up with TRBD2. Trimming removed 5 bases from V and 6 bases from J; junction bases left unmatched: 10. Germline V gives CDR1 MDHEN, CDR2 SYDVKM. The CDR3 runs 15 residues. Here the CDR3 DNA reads TGTGCCAGCAGTCCCTTGCTCGGGGGGGCGGATACGCAGTATTTT. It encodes CASSPLLGGADTQYF.

The CDR3 protein is CSVEEGGSEQYF. CDR3 DNA: TGCAGCGTTGAAGAAGGGGGGAGCGAGCAGTACTTC. This chain links TRBV29-1 with TRBJ2-7, with D perhaps being TRBD1 or TRBD2 (6 bases each). V lost 0 bases and J 6 bases, leaving 9 bases between the germline ends. Germline V CDR1 and CDR2: SQVTM, ANQGSEA. The CDR3 runs to 12 residues.

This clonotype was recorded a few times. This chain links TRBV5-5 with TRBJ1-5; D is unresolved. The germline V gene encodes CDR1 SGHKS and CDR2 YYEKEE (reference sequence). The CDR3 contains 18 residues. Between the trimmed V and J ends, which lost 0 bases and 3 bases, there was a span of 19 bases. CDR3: CASSLGPGNAGYNQPQHF. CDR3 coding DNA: TGTGCCAGCAGCTTGGGCCCCGGGAACGCGGGGTACAATCAGCCCCAGCATTTT.

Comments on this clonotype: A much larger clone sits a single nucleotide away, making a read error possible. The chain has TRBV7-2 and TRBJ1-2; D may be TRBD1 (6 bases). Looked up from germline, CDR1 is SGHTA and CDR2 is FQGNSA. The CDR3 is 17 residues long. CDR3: CASSLGGGAEFVYGHTF. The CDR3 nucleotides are TGTGCCAGCAGCTTAGGGGGGGGGGCCGAATTTGTCTATGGCCACACCTTC. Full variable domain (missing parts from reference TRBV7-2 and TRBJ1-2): GAGVSQSPSNKVTEKGKDVELRCDPISGHTALYWYRQSLGQGLEFLIYFQGNSAPDKSGLPSDRFSAERTGGSVSTLTIQRTQQEDSAVYLCASSLGGGAEFVYGHTFGSGTRLTVV.

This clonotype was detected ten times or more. CDR3 DNA: TGTGCCAGCAGCCAACAGGGGGGAACGAACACTGAAGCTTTCTTT. Protein product: CASSQQGGTNTEAFF. V is TRBV7-3 and J is TRBJ1-1; 8 bases are shared with TRBD1. The V gene's germline CDR1 is SGHTA and CDR2 FQGTGA. V gave up 5 bases and J gave up 1 base; unmatched junction bases: 6. The CDR3 covers 15 residues.

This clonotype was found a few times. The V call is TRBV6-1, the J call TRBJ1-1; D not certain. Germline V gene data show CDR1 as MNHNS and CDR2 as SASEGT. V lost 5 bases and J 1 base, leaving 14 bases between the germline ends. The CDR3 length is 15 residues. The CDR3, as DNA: TGTGCCAGCAGTACCCACCGGGTAGGGAACACTGAAGCTTTCTTT. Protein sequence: CASSTHRVGNTEAFF.

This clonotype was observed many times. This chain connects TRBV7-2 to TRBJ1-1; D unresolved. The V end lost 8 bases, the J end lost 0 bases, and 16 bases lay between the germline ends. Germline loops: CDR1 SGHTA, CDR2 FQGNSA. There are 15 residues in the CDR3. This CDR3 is CASGTGRFMNTEAFF. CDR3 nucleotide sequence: TGTGCCAGCGGAACCGGACGGTTCATGAACACTGAAGCTTTCTTT. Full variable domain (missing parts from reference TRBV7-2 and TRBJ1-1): GAGVSQSPSNKVTEKGKDVELRCDPISGHTALYWYRQSLGQGLEFLIYFQGNSAPDKSGLPSDRFSAERTGGSVSTLTIQRTQQEDSAVYLCASGTGRFMNTEAFFGQGTRLTVV.

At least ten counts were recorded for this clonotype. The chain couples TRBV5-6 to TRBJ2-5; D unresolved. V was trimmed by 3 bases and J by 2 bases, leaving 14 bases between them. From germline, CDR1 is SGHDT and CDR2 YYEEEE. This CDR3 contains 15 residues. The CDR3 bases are TGTGCCAGCAGCTCAATTGGAACAGATCAAGAGACCCAGTACTTC. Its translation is CASSSIGTDQETQYF.

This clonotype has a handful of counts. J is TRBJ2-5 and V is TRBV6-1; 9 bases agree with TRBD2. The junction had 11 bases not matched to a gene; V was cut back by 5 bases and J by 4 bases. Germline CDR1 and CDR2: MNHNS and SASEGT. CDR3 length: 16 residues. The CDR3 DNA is TGTGCCAGCAGTAGAAGAGCGGGGGGCAGGATAGAGACCCAGTACTTC. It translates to CASSRRAGGRIETQYF.

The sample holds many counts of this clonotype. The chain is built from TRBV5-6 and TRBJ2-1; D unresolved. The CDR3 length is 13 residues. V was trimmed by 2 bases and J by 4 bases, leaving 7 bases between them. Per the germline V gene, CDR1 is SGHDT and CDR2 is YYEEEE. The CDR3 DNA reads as TGTGCCAGCAGCTTAGGAGCGTACAATGAGCAGTTCTTC. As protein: CASSLGAYNEQFF.

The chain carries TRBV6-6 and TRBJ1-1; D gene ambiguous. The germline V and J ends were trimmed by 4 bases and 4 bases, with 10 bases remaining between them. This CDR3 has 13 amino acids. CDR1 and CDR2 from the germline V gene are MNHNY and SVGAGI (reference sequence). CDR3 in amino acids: CASSSPRVTEAFF. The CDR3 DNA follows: TGTGCCAGCAGTTCTCCTCGGGTCACTGAAGCTTTCTTT.

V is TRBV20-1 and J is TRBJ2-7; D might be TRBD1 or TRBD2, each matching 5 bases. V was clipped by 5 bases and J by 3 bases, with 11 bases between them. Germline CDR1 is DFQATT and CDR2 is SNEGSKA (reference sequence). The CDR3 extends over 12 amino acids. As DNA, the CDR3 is TGCAGTGCTGGGGGATTCAACTACGAGCAGTACTTC. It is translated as CSAGGFNYEQYF.

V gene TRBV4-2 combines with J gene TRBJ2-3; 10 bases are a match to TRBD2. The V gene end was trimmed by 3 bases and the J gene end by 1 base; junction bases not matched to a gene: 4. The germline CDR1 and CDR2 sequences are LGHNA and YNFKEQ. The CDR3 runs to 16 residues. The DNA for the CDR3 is TGTGCCAGCAGCCATCTAAGCGGGGGGGGCACAGATACGCAGTATTTT. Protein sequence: CASSHLSGGGTDTQYF.

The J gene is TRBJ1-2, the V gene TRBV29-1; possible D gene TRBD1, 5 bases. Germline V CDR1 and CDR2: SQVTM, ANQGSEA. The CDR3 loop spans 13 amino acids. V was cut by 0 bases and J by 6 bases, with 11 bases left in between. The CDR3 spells CSVEDPGTNGYTF. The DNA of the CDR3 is TGCAGCGTTGAAGATCCAGGGACGAATGGCTACACCTTC. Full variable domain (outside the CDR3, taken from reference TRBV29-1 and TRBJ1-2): SAVISQKPSRDICQRGTSLTIQCQVDSQVTMMFWYRQQPGQSLTLIATANQGSEATYESGFVIDKFPISRPNLTFSTLTVSNMSPEDSSIYLCSVEDPGTNGYTFGSGTRLTVV.

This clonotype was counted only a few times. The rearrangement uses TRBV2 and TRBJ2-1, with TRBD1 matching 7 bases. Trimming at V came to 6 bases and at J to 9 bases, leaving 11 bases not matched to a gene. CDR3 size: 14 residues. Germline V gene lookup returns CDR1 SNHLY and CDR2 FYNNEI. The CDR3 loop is CASRGTGARGEQFF. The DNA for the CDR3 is TGTGCCAGCAGGGGAACAGGGGCCCGAGGTGAGCAGTTCTTC.

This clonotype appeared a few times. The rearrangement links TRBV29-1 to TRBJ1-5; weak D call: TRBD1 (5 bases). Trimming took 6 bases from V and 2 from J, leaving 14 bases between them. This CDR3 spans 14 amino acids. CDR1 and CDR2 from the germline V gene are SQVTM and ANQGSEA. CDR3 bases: TGCAGCGTATCCCGGGACGGACGCAATCAGCCCCAGCATTTT. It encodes CSVSRDGRNQPQHF.